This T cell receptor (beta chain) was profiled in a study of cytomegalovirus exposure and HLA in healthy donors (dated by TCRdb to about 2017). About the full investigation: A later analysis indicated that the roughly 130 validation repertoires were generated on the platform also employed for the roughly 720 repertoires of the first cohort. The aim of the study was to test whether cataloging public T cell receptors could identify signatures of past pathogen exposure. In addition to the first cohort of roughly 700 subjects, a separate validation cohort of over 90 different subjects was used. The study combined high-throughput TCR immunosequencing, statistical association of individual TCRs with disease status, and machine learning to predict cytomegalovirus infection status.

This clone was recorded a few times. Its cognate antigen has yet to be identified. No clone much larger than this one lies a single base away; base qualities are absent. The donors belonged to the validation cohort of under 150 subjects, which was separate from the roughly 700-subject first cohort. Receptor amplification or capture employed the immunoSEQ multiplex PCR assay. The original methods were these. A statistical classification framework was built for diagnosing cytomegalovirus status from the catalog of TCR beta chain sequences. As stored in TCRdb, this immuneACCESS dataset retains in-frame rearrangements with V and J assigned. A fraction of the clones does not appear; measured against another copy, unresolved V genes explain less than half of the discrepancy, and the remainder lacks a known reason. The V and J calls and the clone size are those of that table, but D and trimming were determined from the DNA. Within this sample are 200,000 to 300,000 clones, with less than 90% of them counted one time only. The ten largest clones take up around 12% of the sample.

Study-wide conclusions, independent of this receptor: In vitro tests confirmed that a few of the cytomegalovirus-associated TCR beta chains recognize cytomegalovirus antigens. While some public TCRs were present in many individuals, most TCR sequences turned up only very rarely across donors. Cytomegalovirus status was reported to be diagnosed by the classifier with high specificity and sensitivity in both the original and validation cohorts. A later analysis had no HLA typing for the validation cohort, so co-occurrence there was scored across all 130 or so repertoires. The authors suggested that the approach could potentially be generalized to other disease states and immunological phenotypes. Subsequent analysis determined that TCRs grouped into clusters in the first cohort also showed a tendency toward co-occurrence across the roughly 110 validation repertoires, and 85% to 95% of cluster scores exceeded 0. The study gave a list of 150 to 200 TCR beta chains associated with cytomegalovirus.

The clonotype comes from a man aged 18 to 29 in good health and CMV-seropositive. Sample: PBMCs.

At the DNA level, the sequence is TGTGCCAGCAGACCCGGGGGCGGCGGGAGGGCCGGGTACGAGCAGTACTTC. Its translation reads: CASRPGGGGRAGYEQYF. Recombination linked TRBV28 to TRBJ2-7, with 9 middle bases fitting TRBD2. Reading the germline V gene gives CDR1 MDHEN and CDR2 SYDVKM. Trimmed from V: 6 bases; trimmed from J: 4 bases; junction bases lacking a gene match: 16. From the cysteine through the phenylalanine, the CDR3 covers 17 amino acids. Here the CDR3 DNA is all that survives: 51 bases in frame from base 1.